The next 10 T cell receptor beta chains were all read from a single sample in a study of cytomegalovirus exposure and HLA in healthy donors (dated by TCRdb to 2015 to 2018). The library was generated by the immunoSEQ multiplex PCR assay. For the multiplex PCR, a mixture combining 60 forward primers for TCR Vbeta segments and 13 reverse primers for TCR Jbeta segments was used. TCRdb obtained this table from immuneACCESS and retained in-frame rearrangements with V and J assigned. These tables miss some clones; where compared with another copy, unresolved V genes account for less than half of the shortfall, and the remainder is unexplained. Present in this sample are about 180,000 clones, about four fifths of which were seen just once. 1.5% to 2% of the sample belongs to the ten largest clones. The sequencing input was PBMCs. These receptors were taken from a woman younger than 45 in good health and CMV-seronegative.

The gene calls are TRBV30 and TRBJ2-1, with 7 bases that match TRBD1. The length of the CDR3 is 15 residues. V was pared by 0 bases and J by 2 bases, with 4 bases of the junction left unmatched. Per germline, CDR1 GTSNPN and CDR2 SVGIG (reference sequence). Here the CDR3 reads CAWSVPGQTYNEQFF. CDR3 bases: TGTGCCTGGAGTGTTCCGGGACAGACCTACAATGAGCAGTTCTTC.

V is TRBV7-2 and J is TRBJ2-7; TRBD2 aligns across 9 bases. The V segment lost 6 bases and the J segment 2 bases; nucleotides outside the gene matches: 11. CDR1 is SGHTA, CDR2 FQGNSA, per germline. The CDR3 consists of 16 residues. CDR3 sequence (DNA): TGTGCCAGCAGTCAAAGGGGGTCTAGCGGGGCCTACGAGCAGTACTTC. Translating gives CASSQRGSSGAYEQYF.

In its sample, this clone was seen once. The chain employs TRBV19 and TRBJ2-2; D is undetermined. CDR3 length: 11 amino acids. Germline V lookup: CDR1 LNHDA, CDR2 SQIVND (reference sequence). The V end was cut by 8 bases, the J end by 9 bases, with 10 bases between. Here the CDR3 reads CASSLGRELFF. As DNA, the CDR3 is TGTGCCAGTTCGCTGGGCAGGGAGCTGTTTTTT.

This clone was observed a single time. CDR3 sequence reads: CASSSGVSGNTIYF. As DNA, the CDR3 is TGTGCCAGCAGCTCAGGGGTTTCTGGAAACACCATATATTTT. The rearrangement uses TRBV6-5 and TRBJ1-3, with a possible D match to TRBD1 (6 bases). CDR3 length: 14 amino acids. Per the germline V gene, CDR1 is MNHEY and CDR2 is SVGAGI. V was trimmed by 6 bases and J by 1 base, leaving 10 bases between them.

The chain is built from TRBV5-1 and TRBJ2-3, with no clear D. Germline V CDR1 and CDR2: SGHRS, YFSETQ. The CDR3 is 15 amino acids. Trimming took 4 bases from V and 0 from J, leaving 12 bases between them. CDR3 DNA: TGCGCCAGCAGCACCTCGACACGTAGCACAGATACGCAGTATTTT. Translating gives CASSTSTRSTDTQYF.

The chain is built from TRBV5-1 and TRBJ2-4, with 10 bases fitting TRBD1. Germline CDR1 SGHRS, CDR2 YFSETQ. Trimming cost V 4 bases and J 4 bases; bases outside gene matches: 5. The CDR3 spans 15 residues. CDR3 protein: CASSTTGGGKNIQYF. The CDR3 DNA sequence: TGCGCCAGCAGCACGACAGGGGGCGGGAAAAACATTCAGTACTTC. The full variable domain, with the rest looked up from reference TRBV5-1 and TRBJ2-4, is KAGVTQTPRYLIKTRGQQVTLSCSPISGHRSVSWYQQTPGQGLQFLFEYFSETQRNKGNFPGRFSGRQFSNSRSEMNVSTLELGDSALYLCASSTTGGGKNIQYFGAGTRLSVL.

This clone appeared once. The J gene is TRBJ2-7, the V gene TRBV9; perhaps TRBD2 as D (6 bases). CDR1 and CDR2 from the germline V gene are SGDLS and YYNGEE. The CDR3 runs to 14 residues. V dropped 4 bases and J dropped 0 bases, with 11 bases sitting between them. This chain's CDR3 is CASSPAGSSYEQYF. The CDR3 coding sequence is TGTGCCAGCAGCCCTGCCGGGAGCTCCTACGAGCAGTACTTC.

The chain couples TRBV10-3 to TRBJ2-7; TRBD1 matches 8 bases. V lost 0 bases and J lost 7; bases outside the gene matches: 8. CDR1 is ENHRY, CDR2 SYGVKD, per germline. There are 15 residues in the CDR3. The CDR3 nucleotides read TGTGCCATCAGTGAGTCGATCGGACAGGGTGTTGAGCAGTACTTC. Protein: CAISESIGQGVEQYF.

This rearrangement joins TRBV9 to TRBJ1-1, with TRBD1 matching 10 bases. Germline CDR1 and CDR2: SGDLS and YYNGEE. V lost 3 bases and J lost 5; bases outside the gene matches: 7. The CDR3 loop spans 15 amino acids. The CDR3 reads CASSALGTGVTEAFF. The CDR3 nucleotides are TGTGCCAGCAGCGCCCTTGGGACAGGGGTTACTGAAGCTTTCTTT. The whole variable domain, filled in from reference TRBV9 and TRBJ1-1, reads DSGVTQTPKHLITATGQRVTLRCSPRSGDLSVYWYQQSLDQGLQFLIQYYNGEERAKGNILERFSAQQFPDLHSELNLSSLELGDSALYFCASSALGTGVTEAFFGQGTRLTVV.

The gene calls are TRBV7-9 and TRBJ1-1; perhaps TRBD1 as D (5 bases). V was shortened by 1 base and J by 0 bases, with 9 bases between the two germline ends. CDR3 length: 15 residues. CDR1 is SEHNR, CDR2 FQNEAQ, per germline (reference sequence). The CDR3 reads CASSLVNRLNTEAFF. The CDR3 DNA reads TGTGCCAGCAGCTTAGTCAACAGGTTGAACACTGAAGCTTTCTTT.